This paragraph reports one TCR beta chain. The data stem from a study of blood T cell repertoires in COVID-19. At the level of the study: The United States, Italy and Spain provided the acute and convalescent COVID-19 samples.

Clones were read by immunoSEQ multiplex PCR, and TCRdb kept only the in-frame ones, dropping some. The sample has some 400,000 clones, approximately 93% seen once; the top ten hold just over 0.85%. Cohorts were based on clinical histories the participants reported. The CDR3 consists of 15 residues. The V gene's germline CDR1 is SGHTA and CDR2 FQGTGA. V lost 3 bases and J lost 1; bases outside the gene matches: 4. The clonotype originates from a middle-aged woman who had been exposed to COVID-19. Sequencing input: PBMCs or T cells enriched from blood (not recorded which). This chain connects TRBV7-3 to TRBJ2-3, with 7 bases lining up with TRBD2. The CDR3: CASSFQSGGTDTQYF. The CDR3 region has the DNA TGTGCCAGCAGCTTTCAGAGCGGGGGCACAGATACGCAGTATTTT.